Listed below are T cell receptor beta chains from one sample, sequenced in a study of blood T cell repertoires in COVID-19. This table comes from immunoSEQ multiplex PCR, and its TCRdb copy is limited to in-frame clones, with some not included. The table has tens of thousands of clones, 86% seen once. The sequencing sample was made of peripheral blood. The receptors were sampled from a man aged 50-60 years with active COVID-19. CDR3s include the opening cysteine and the closing phenylalanine or tryptophan. The D gene is left open where the match is weak. Some rows have no size entry. The others give once, few or many, or a class for an expanded clone.

>TRBJ1-2|TRBV7-9|NA|NA
CASSSRNPNYGYTF
TGTGCCAGCAGCTCCAGGAATCCTAACTATGGCTACACCTTC
>TRBJ1-2|TRBV19|TRBD1|few
CATSEWDSQIYTF
TGTGCCACTAGCGAGTGGGACAGCCAAATCTACACCTTC
>TRBJ2-7|TRBV3-1/TRBV3-2|NA|NA
CASSQGRLLWGQYF
TGTGCCAGCAGCCAAGGTCGACTACTATGGGGGCAGTACTTC
>TRBJ2-5|TRBV24-1|TRBD1|NA
CATSSLGTEGPQETQYF
TGTGCCACCAGTTCCCTCGGGACAGAGGGGCCCCAAGAGACCCAGTACTTC
>TRBJ1-1|TRBV30|NA|NA
CAWSALQGTEAFF
TGTGCCTGGAGCGCTTTACAGGGCACTGAAGCTTTCTTT
>TRBJ2-2|TRBV4-3|TRBD2|NA
CASSQDRTRLAGGGSGELFF
TGCGCCAGCAGCCAAGATCGAACTCGGCTAGCGGGAGGCGGATCCGGGGAGCTGTTTTTT
>TRBJ2-1|TRBV5-4|TRBD1|NA
CASSADRGGDNEQFF
TGTGCCAGCAGCGCCGACAGGGGTGGTGACAATGAGCAGTTCTTC
>TRBJ2-7|TRBV3-1/TRBV3-2|TRBD2|NA
CASSPGEGYEQYF
TGTGCCAGCAGCCCGGGGGAGGGCTACGAGCAGTACTTC
>TRBJ2-3|TRBV19|NA|NA
CASREPRSDTQYF
TGTGCCAGTAGAGAACCGCGGTCAGATACGCAGTATTTT
>TRBJ2-6|TRBV24-1|NA|NA
CATGPTRSGANVLTF
TGTGCCACCGGGCCTACCCGCTCTGGGGCCAACGTCCTGACTTTC
>TRBJ2-2|TRBV3-1/TRBV3-2|NA|NA
CASSQDRRGNTGELFF
TGTGCCAGCAGCCAAGACCGGAGGGGAAACACCGGGGAGCTGTTTTTT
>TRBJ1-2|TRBV19|TRBD1|NA
CASSIGTGVNYGYTF
TGTGCCAGTAGTATCGGGACAGGGGTCAACTATGGCTACACCTTC
>TRBJ1-2|TRBV29-1|NA|NA
CSVGGGGYGYTF
TGCAGCGTTGGTGGGGGCGGCTATGGCTACACCTTC
>TRBJ1-5|TRBV6-5|NA|NA
CASGRAKNQPQHF
TGTGCCAGCGGTAGAGCCAAAAATCAGCCCCAGCATTTT
>TRBJ2-6|TRBV9|TRBD1|NA
CASSPQGAVYSGANVLTF
TGTGCCAGCAGCCCGCAGGGGGCAGTATACTCTGGGGCCAACGTCCTGACTTTC
>TRBJ1-5|TRBV19|NA|NA
CASSTGNRVSNQPQHF
TGTGCCAGTAGCACCGGGAATCGGGTTAGCAATCAGCCCCAGCATTTT
>TRBJ1-1|TRBV6-1|NA|NA
CASSDSGNTEAFF
TGTGCCAGCAGTGACAGTGGGAACACTGAAGCTTTCTTT
>TRBJ2-1|TRBV28|NA|NA
CATSLRAFLAYNEQFF
TGTGCCACCTCACTTCGAGCCTTTCTAGCCTACAATGAGCAGTTCTTC
>TRBJ2-1|TRBV28|TRBD2|once
CASSLGTSGSNEQFF
TGTGCCAGCAGTTTGGGTACTAGCGGGAGTAATGAGCAGTTCTTC
>TRBJ1-6|TRBV7-9|NA|few
CASSLDRGRAPLHF
TGTGCCAGCAGCTTAGATCGCGGGCGCGCCCCCCTCCACTTT
>TRBJ2-2|TRBV7-3|NA|NA
CASSVTGSTGELFF
TGTGCCAGCAGCGTAACAGGGAGCACCGGGGAGCTGTTTTTT
>TRBJ2-2|TRBV4-2|TRBD2|once
CASSPLAGLAVNTGELFF
TGTGCCAGCAGCCCTCTAGCGGGACTAGCGGTTAACACCGGGGAGCTGTTTTTT
>TRBJ2-4|TRBV30|NA|NA
CAWTKARLAKNIQYF
TGTGCCTGGACAAAGGCGAGACTGGCCAAAAACATTCAGTACTTC
>TRBJ2-1|TRBV7-2|NA|NA
CASSSYRYQGNEQFF
TGTGCCAGCAGCTCGTACCGCTACCAGGGCAATGAGCAGTTCTTC
>TRBJ2-7|TRBV5-1|NA|NA
CASNGGGQNSLREQYF
TGCGCCAGCAACGGCGGAGGGCAGAATTCGCTACGCGAGCAGTACTTC